A single sample is the source of the 32 T cell receptor beta chains below, sequenced in a study of blood T cell repertoires in COVID-19. The protocol was immunoSEQ multiplex PCR, while the TCRdb copy is restricted to in-frame clones and leaves out a portion. The repertoire holds about 45,000 clones, with 86% as singletons. The material sequenced was peripheral blood. Receptors were obtained from a human donor in a cohort sampled during active COVID-19.

The genes are TRBV21-1 and TRBJ1-2; the D call of TRBD1 is as the table states it, not checked on the DNA. TRBV21-1 is given as a pseudogene. The CDR3 covers 15 residues. The CDR3 reads CASRAGDRDHYGYTF. The CDR3 nucleotides are TGTGCCAGCAGAGCAGGGGACAGGGACCACTATGGCTACACCTTC.

This clone was detected once. The chain uses TRBV3-1 (or the pseudogene TRBV3-2) and TRBJ1-1; D is unclear. CDR3 length equals 14 residues. Germline V gene data show CDR1 as LGHDT and CDR2 as YNNKEL (reference sequence). Trimming pared 2 bases from V and 1 base from J, leaving 8 bases between. CDR3 in DNA: TGTGCCAGCAGCCAAAACGGAGAGAACACTGAAGCTTTCTTT. As protein: CASSQNGENTEAFF.

The CDR3 sequence is CASSPGTGETQYF. CDR3 in DNA: TGCGCCAGCAGCCCCGGGACAGGGGAGACCCAGTACTTC. J is TRBJ2-5 and V is TRBV5-1; 9 bases fit TRBD1. The CDR3 has 13 residues. Per the germline V gene, CDR1 is SGHRS and CDR2 is YFSETQ. Trimming cost V 4 bases and J 5 bases; bases outside gene matches: 3.

The V call is TRBV24-1, the J call TRBJ2-1; D may be TRBD1 (5 bases). The V end was cut by 2 bases, the J end by 4 bases, with 11 bases between. The CDR3 totals 15 residues. The V gene's germline CDR1 is KGHDR and CDR2 SFDVKD. Written as DNA, the CDR3 is TGTGCCACCAGTGATTCCTGGGGCAGTTACAATGAGCAGTTCTTC. Translating gives CATSDSWGSYNEQFF.

V and J are TRBV10-3 and TRBJ1-5; D perhaps matches TRBD1 (6 bases). Trimming left V 6 bases short and J 7 bases short, with 16 bases between. The CDR3 has 14 residues. Per germline, CDR1 ENHRY and CDR2 SYGVKD. The CDR3, as DNA: TGTGCCATCAGACCCCCAGGGGATTCCCAGCCCCAGCATTTT. It is translated as CAIRPPGDSQPQHF.

V is TRBV11-2 and J is TRBJ2-3, with TRBD2 matching over 9 bases. Trimming cost V 5 bases and J 4 bases; bases outside gene matches: 13. The CDR3 spans 17 residues. The germline CDR1 and CDR2 sequences are SGHAT and FQNNGV. In DNA form, the CDR3 reads TGTGCCAGCAGCCCCCCTAAAGCGGGGGGAACCCCAGATACGCAGTATTTT. The encoded protein is CASSPPKAGGTPDTQYF.

The V call is TRBV19, the J call TRBJ2-1; tentatively, D is TRBD2 (7 bases). The CDR3 sequence is 16 residues long. CDR1 LNHDA and CDR2 SQIVND come from the germline V gene (reference sequence). Between the trimmed V and J ends, which lost 5 bases and 6 bases, there was a span of 20 bases. The CDR3 sequence is CASSSPQGGGRNEQFF. In DNA, the CDR3 is TGTGCCAGTAGTTCCCCCCAAGGCGGGGGCCGCAATGAGCAGTTCTTC.

The chain combines TRBV7-9 with TRBJ2-1, with a possible D match to TRBD2 (6 bases). Between the trimmed V and J ends, which lost 3 bases and 3 bases, there was a span of 15 bases. There are 16 residues in the CDR3. Germline CDR1 is SEHNR and CDR2 is FQNEAQ (reference sequence). The chain's CDR3 is CASSFGGLALYNEQFF. In DNA, the CDR3 is TGTGCCAGCAGCTTCGGAGGCCTAGCGCTCTACAATGAGCAGTTCTTC. Drawing the rest from reference TRBV7-9 and TRBJ2-1, the complete variable domain is DTGVSQNPRHKITKRGQNVTFRCDPISEHNRLYWYRQTLGQGPEFLTYFQNEAQLEKSRLLSDRFSAERPKGSFSTLEIQRTEQGDSAMYLCASSFGGLALYNEQFFGPGTRLTVL.

The rearrangement joins TRBV30 to TRBJ2-5; a weak D match, TRBD1 (6 bases). The V gene's germline CDR1 is GTSNPN and CDR2 SVGIG (reference sequence). Trimming took 1 base from V and 13 from J, leaving 19 bases between them. The CDR3 is 13 amino acids. The CDR3 protein is CAWSANRQGFVYF. Written as DNA, the CDR3 is TGTGCCTGGAGTGCCAACCGGCAGGGGTTTGTGTACTTC.

This sequence joins TRBV27 and TRBJ1-1, with D perhaps matching TRBD1 (6 bases). The CDR3 is 14 amino acids. Germline lookup yields CDR1 MNHEY and CDR2 SMNVEV (reference sequence). Trimming took off 6 bases at V and 1 base at J, with 12 bases between the two ends. The CDR3 loop is CASRPGTSNTEAFF. DNA for the CDR3: TGTGCCAGCAGACCCGGGACATCGAACACTGAAGCTTTCTTT.

The CDR3, as DNA: TGTGCCAGCAGCCAAGTCCGGGGGGGTTCTGCCGGCTACACCTTC. It codes for CASSQVRGGSAGYTF. This chain joins TRBV3-1 (or the pseudogene TRBV3-2) and TRBJ1-2; D might be TRBD1 (5 bases). V lost 1 base and J 8 bases, leaving 17 bases between the germline ends. Germline V CDR1 and CDR2: LGHDT, YNNKEL (reference sequence). The CDR3 has 15 residues.

This chain joins TRBV7-2 and TRBJ2-3; 7 positions match TRBD2. The V gene end was trimmed by 5 bases and the J gene end by 3 bases; junction bases not matched to a gene: 5. Germline V gene sequence: CDR1 SGHTA, CDR2 FQGNSA. This CDR3 comprises 14 residues. The CDR3: CASSPGLETDTQYF. CDR3 DNA sequence: TGTGCCAGCAGCCCCGGACTAGAGACAGATACGCAGTATTTT.

This rearrangement joins TRBV7-6 to TRBJ2-1; TRBD1 might be the D (5 bases). This CDR3 is built from 18 residues. CDR1 and CDR2 from the germline V gene are SGHVS and FNYEAQ. Trimming took 1 base from V and 2 from J, leaving 18 bases between them. As DNA, the CDR3 is TGTGCCAGCAGCTTAGTTTCCAGACAGTCCTGGGCCTACAATGAGCAGTTCTTC. This codes for CASSLVSRQSWAYNEQFF.

The chain carries TRBV5-6 and TRBJ2-3; maybe TRBD1 (6 bases). Trimming removed 0 bases at V and 2 bases at J, with 16 bases between. The germline V gene has CDR1 SGHDT and CDR2 YYEEEE. The CDR3 extends over 17 amino acids. This CDR3 is CASSLGPRGITTDTQYF. The CDR3 DNA sequence: TGTGCCAGCAGCTTGGGCCCCAGGGGTATTACCACAGATACGCAGTATTTT.

This clone has only a few counts. The CDR3 DNA is TGTGCCAGCAGTGAACTAGCGGGGGGTGGAGAGACCCAGTACTTC. Its protein product is CASSELAGGGETQYF. V gene TRBV6-1 combines with J gene TRBJ2-5; 11 bases match TRBD2. Germline loops: CDR1 MNHNS, CDR2 SASEGT. The V gene end was trimmed by 2 bases and the J gene end by 4 bases; junction bases not matched to a gene: 3. The length of the CDR3 is 15 residues.

V gene TRBV28 combines with J gene TRBJ1-2, with D possibly TRBD1 on 5 matching bases. Trimming took 10 bases from V and 5 from J, leaving 11 bases between them. The CDR3 extends over 11 amino acids. Looked up from germline, CDR1 is MDHEN and CDR2 is SYDVKM. CDR3 coding DNA: TGTGCCACCTCGACAGTTTATGGCTACACCTTC. This gives the protein CATSTVYGYTF.

The rearrangement links TRBV6-5 to TRBJ2-1; 8 bases map to TRBD1. Germline V gene data show CDR1 as MNHEY and CDR2 as SVGAGI. This CDR3 contains 16 residues. Trimming took 0 bases from V and 8 from J; bases not matched to a gene: 9. CDR3 amino acids: CASSYSMGQAYDEQFF. DNA of the CDR3: TGTGCCAGCAGTTACTCGATGGGACAGGCTTACGATGAGCAGTTCTTC.

This clone has only one observation. The rearrangement links TRBV6-5 to TRBJ2-3; 7 nucleotides agree with TRBD2. The V segment lost 2 bases and the J segment 5 bases; nucleotides outside the gene matches: 7. The CDR3 spans 15 residues. In germline, CDR1 is MNHEY, CDR2 SVGAGI. The CDR3 DNA sequence: TGTGCCAGCAGTTACCAAGCGGGGAGGCAAGATACGCAGTATTTT. Amino acid sequence: CASSYQAGRQDTQYF.

The J gene is TRBJ2-1, the V gene TRBV3-1 (or the pseudogene TRBV3-2), with D possibly matching TRBD1 (5 bases). Looked up from germline, CDR1 is LGHDT and CDR2 is YNNKEL (reference sequence). V lost 0 bases and J 9 bases, leaving 9 bases between the germline ends. The CDR3 is made up of 13 amino acids. The CDR3 region has the DNA TGTGCCAGCAGCCAAGATTTTGGGGCTGAGCAGTTCTTC. This sequence encodes CASSQDFGAEQFF.

The sample holds a few counts of this clone. The rearrangement joins TRBV3-1 (or the pseudogene TRBV3-2) to TRBJ2-1, with TRBD2 identical over 8 bases. Per germline, CDR1 LGHDT and CDR2 YNNKEL (reference sequence). The CDR3 sequence is 17 residues long. Trimming took 0 bases from V and 7 from J; bases not matched to a gene: 11. The CDR3 sequence is CASSQEGAGLAGNEQFF. The CDR3 DNA is TGTGCCAGCAGCCAAGAAGGAGCAGGGCTAGCGGGTAATGAGCAGTTCTTC.

The rearrangement joins TRBV6-4 to TRBJ1-5; 8 bases are a match to TRBD1. This CDR3 is 13 amino acids long. The germline V gene has CDR1 MRHNA and CDR2 SNTAGT. The J segment lost 4 bases and the V segment lost 6 bases, leaving 2 bases of the junction unmatched. In DNA form, the CDR3 reads TGTGCCAGCAGCCGGGACAGGAATCAGCCCCAGCATTTT. Amino acid sequence: CASSRDRNQPQHF.

The rearrangement joins TRBV6-2 or TRBV6-3 to TRBJ2-7, with D tentatively TRBD1 (5 bases). V was cut by 5 bases and J by 2 bases, with 10 bases left in between. Germline assignment: CDR1 MNHEY and CDR2 SVGEGT. The CDR3 contains 13 residues. CDR3 protein: CASSRTGTYEQYF. CDR3 sequence (DNA): TGTGCCAGCAGTAGAACAGGCACCTACGAGCAGTACTTC.

V is TRBV4-3 and J is TRBJ1-6; D perhaps matches TRBD1 (5 bases). Trimming left V 5 bases short and J 7 bases short, with 12 bases between. Per germline, CDR1 LGHNA and CDR2 YSLEER. The CDR3 contains 14 residues. The CDR3 here is CASSFRQRNSPLHF. As DNA, the CDR3 is TGCGCCAGCAGCTTCCGACAGAGAAATTCACCCCTCCACTTT.

The chain joins TRBV30 to TRBJ2-3, with 8 positions matching TRBD2. Trimming at V came to 1 base and at J to 2 bases, leaving 2 bases not matched to a gene. From germline, CDR1 is GTSNPN and CDR2 SVGIG (reference sequence). This CDR3 spans 14 amino acids. The CDR3 bases are TGTGCCTGGAGTGCCGGGGGGGCCACAGATACGCAGTATTTT. Translating gives CAWSAGGATDTQYF.

V and J are TRBV6-5 and TRBJ1-2, with a tentative D call TRBD1 (6 bases). The CDR3 runs to 13 residues. V was trimmed by 5 bases and J by 2 bases, leaving 9 bases between them. The germline CDR1 and CDR2 sequences are MNHEY and SVGAGI. The chain's CDR3 is CASSTGQNYGYTF. In DNA, the CDR3 is TGTGCCAGCAGTACCGGACAGAACTATGGCTACACCTTC.

CDR3 residues: CASSYSTASGVGEQYF. CDR3 in DNA: TGTGCCAGCAGTTACTCGACGGCTAGCGGGGTCGGCGAGCAGTACTTC. This rearrangement joins TRBV6-5 to TRBJ2-7; 9 bases are shared with TRBD2. Germline trimming cut 0 bases from V and 6 bases from J; bases unmatched to any gene: 9. The CDR3 has 16 amino acids. The germline CDR1 and CDR2 sequences are MNHEY and SVGAGI.

This clone is deemed medium-sized. This sequence joins TRBV7-9 and TRBJ2-7; a weak D match, TRBD2 (5 bases). The V end was cut by 2 bases, the J end by 3 bases, with 11 bases between. Germline loops: CDR1 SEHNR, CDR2 FQNEAQ (reference sequence). The CDR3 is 14 amino acids. The CDR3, as DNA: TGTGCCAGCAGCTTACCCCGAGGGATCTACGAGCAGTACTTC. Its protein product is CASSLPRGIYEQYF.

This chain links TRBV4-2 with TRBJ2-1; 7 nucleotides align to TRBD2. CDR1 and CDR2 (germline): LGHNA, YNFKEQ. CDR3 length: 16 amino acids. V shed 0 bases and J 3 bases; nucleotides not matched to a gene: 5. In DNA, the CDR3 is TGTGCCAGCAGCCAAGAAGCCGGGGGGTACTACAATGAGCAGTTCTTC. Translation gives CASSQEAGGYYNEQFF.

The chain has TRBV20-1 and TRBJ2-7; unclear D gene. Germline loops: CDR1 DFQATT, CDR2 SNEGSKA (reference sequence). The CDR3 loop spans 11 amino acids. The V end was cut by 7 bases, the J end by 3 bases, with 10 bases between. CDR3 region: CSGLYLYEQYF. CDR3 in DNA: TGCAGTGGCCTCTATCTCTACGAGCAGTACTTC.

This clone was seen only once. The chain combines TRBV7-8 with TRBJ1-6; D is unresolved. Trimming pared 7 bases from V and 9 bases from J, leaving 19 bases between. Germline V gene lookup returns CDR1 SGHVS and CDR2 FQNEAQ. This CDR3 has 15 amino acids. Here the CDR3 reads CASTLSALSGSPLHF. In DNA form, the CDR3 reads TGTGCCAGCACCTTGTCGGCCCTTTCGGGTTCACCCCTCCACTTT.

V is TRBV30 and J is TRBJ2-7; D perhaps matches TRBD1 (5 bases). The CDR3 runs 11 residues. V lost 3 bases to trimming and J lost 5 bases, with 8 bases between them. Germline V lookup: CDR1 GTSNPN, CDR2 SVGIG (reference sequence). CDR3: CAWRGHNEQYF. DNA for the CDR3: TGTGCCTGGAGGGGGCATAACGAGCAGTACTTC.

This clone was detected only once. V and J are TRBV4-3 and TRBJ1-2, with 7 bases matching TRBD1. Looked up from germline, CDR1 is LGHNA and CDR2 is YSLEER. The CDR3 has 13 residues. With V trimmed by 3 bases and J by 3 bases, 1 base remained unmatched. The chain's CDR3 is CASSHDRDYGYTF. The CDR3 coding sequence is TGCGCCAGCAGCCACGACAGGGACTATGGCTACACCTTC.